This TCR beta chain stems from a study of blood T cells in healthy people across ages. This clonotype was counted between two and nine times. A second PCR, run for roughly 7 to 11 cycles, used a sample-barcoded 5' primer plus a J-beta primer mix. TCRdb redid the calling of the 5' RACE reads with MiXCR, one entry per CDR3 protein. The sample carries about 1.6 million distinct CDR3 sequences, 34% recorded once. Per sample, extraction of total RNA gave at least 5.5 micrograms in every case. CDR1 and CDR2 from the germline V gene are SGHRS and YFSETQ. V was pared by 3 bases and J by 6 bases, with 6 bases of the junction left unmatched. The CDR3 loop spans 13 amino acids.

The clonotype was recovered from a woman between 25 and 40 years old in good health. The chain carries TRBV5-1 and TRBJ2-7; TRBD1 aligns across 7 bases. Sequenced material: blood. CDR3 region: CASSSNRGGEQYF. DNA for the CDR3: TGCGCCAGCAGCTCCAACAGGGGTGGCGAGCAGTACTTC. Looking up the rest from reference TRBV5-1 and TRBJ2-7 gives the full variable domain: KAGVTQTPRYLIKTRGQQVTLSCSPISGHRSVSWYQQTPGQGLQFLFEYFSETQRNKGNFPGRFSGRQFSNSRSEMNVSTLELGDSALYLCASSSNRGGEQYFGPGTRLTVT.